This T cell receptor (beta chain) was sequenced during a study of T cell responses to AZD1222 COVID-19 vaccine (dated by TCRdb to the early 2020s). About the investigation overall: A total of 233 trial participants underwent TCR sequencing, of whom more than 200 had received two doses of AZD1222 and about 26 had received two doses of the MenACWY control vaccine. Trial participants were enrolled into age subgroups of 18-55, 56-69 and 70-plus years, which contained about 160, 30 and 59 TCR-sequenced participants, respectively.

The V and J ends are trimmed by 2 bases and 2 bases, leaving 6 bases between them. Sequences KGHSH (CDR1) and LQKENI (CDR2) are obtained from the germline V gene. Reading from cysteine to phenylalanine, the CDR3 counts 14 amino acids. Just CDR3 DNA is preserved here, 42 bases in frame from base 1. The sample's time point label is to be understood as: about 28 days (+/-7) after the second vaccine dose. AZD1222 recipients given second doses at about 4 weeks or at about 12 weeks were pooled, since spike-specific TCR depth and breadth were not found to differ between the two schedules. The vaccinee samples were drawn from two UK trials, COV001 and COV002, one of which was a single-blind randomized controlled phase 2/3 trial testing AZD1222 (ChAdOx1 nCoV-19) in healthy adults. For TCRbeta chain sequencing, PBMC samples were collected from trial participants at day 0 and at day 28 after the second dose.

Study-level results and caveats: Conclusions about previously exposed vaccinees are limited because only six or seven AZD1222 recipients were SARS-CoV-2 seropositive at baseline. Most participants were white British and females outnumbered males, and the authors suggested that clonal diversity may have been underestimated. The whole spike protein was spanned by vaccine-associated CD4 TCRs, and dominant responses were seen in regions 160-218 and 743-854. Nearly half of unique spike-specific TCRs reportedly recognized epitopes outside regions mutated in the B.1.351 and B.1.1.7 variants. In the small 56-69-year group, the increase in depth fell short of significance, most likely because of low power. No day 14 peak-response samples were available, so repertoires were characterized only after the peak T cell response. Spike-specific TCR breadth and depth rose significantly after two AZD1222 doses compared with day 0 and with MenACWY recipients.

The CDR3 regions of human TCRbeta chains were analyzed by immunosequencing. The study's own analysis went as follows. TCRs in the repertoires were matched against a reference library of SARS-CoV-2-specific TCRs that had been generated with the MIRA antigen-specificity platform. Breadth was defined as the fraction of unique TCRs that were SARS-CoV-2-associated. Depth was defined as the fraction of total T cells that were SARS-CoV-2-associated. Each spike-specific TCR was assigned to its reactive spike region and to a CD4 or CD8 class using the MIRA data. Log10-transformed breadth and depth values were compared by one-way ANOVA with Sidak's multiple comparisons tests. Held by TCRdb, this immuneACCESS table contains in-frame sequences only and omits some clones. Under half of the omission traces to an unresolved V gene where checked; the cause of the rest is unknown. That table furnishes V, J and clone size, whereas the DNA furnished D and trimming. The sample table contains roughly 140,000 clones; only one count was recorded for 92% of them. The top ten clones comprise about a tenth of the sample.

Turning to this clone: There is no known antigen for this receptor. No qualities accompany the bases; no much larger clone lies one base away.

Recombination linked TRBV18 to TRBJ1-4, with a tentative D gene TRBD1 over 5 matching bases. This material consisted of peripheral blood, taken 28 days after the second AZD1222 dose. The TCR originated in an adult who received the AZD1222 COVID-19 vaccine. The nucleotide sequence is given as TGTGCCAGCTCACCAGCAGGGACTAATGAAAAACTGTTTTTT. It encodes CASSPAGTNEKLFF.